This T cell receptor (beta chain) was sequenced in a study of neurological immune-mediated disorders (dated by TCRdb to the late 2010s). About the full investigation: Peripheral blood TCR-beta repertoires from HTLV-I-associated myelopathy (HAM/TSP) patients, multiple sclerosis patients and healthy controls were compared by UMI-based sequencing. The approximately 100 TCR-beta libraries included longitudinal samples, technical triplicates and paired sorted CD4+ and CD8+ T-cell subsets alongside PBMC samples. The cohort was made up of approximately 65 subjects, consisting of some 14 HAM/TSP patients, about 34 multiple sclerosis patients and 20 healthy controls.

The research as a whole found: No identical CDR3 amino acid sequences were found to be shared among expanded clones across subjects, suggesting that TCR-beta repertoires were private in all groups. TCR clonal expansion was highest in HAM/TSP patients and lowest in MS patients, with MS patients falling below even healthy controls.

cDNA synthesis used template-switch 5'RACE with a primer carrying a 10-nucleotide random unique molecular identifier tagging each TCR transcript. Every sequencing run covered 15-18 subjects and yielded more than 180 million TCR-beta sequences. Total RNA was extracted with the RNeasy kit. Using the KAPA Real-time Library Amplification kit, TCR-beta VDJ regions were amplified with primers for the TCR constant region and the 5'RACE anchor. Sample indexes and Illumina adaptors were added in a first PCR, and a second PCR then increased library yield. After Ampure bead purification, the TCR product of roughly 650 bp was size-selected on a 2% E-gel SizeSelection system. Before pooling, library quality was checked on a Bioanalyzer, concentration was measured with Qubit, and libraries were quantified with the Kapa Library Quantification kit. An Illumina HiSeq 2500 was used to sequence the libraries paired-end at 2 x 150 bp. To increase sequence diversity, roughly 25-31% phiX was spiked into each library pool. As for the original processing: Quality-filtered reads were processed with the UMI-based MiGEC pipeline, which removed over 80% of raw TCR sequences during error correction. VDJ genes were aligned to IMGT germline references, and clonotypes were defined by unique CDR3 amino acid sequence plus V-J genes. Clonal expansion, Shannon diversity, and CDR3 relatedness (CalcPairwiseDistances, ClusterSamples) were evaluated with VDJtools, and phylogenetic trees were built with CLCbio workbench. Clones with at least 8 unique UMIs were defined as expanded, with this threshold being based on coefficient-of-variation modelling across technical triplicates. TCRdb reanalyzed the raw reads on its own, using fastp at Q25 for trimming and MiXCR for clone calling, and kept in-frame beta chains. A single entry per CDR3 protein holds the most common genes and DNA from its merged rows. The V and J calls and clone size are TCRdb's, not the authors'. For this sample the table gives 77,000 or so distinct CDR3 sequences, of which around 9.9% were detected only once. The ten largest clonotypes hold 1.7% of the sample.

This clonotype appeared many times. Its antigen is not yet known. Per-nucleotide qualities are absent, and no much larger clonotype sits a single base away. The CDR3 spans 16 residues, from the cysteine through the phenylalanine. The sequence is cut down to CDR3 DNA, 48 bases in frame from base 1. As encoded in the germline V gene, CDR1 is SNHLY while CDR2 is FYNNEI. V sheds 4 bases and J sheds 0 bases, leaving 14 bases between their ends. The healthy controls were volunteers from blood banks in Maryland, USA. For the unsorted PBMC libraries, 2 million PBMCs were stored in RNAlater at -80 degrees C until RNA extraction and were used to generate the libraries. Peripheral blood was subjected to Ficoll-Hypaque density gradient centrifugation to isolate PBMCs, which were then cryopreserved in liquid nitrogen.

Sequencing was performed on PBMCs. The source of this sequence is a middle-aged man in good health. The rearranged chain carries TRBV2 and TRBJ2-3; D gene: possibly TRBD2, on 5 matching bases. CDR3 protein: CASSGRSSVSTDTQYF. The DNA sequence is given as TGTGCCAGCAGTGGTCGGAGTAGCGTAAGCACAGATACGCAGTATTTT.